Below, one TCR beta chain is given with its context. This specimen belongs to a study of blood T cell repertoires in COVID-19. Participant ages covered roughly 18 to 90 years across about two dozen US areas. Grouping used clinical history reported by participants in a survey and questionnaire. Symptom resolution, clearance, or two negative PCRs marked donors in Cohort 3 as recovered. Sequencing used immunoSEQ multiplex PCR; TCRdb keeps in-frame clones, though not all of them. Of some 130,000 clones listed, more than 80% are singletons. CDR3 length: 14 residues. Between the trimmed V and J ends, which lost 1 base and 8 bases, there was a span of 12 bases. Germline V gene lookup returns CDR1 SGHRS and CDR2 YFSETQ.

The chain recombines TRBV5-1 with TRBJ1-4; D gene unclear. The receptor was isolated from a man between 50 and 59 years old who had recovered from COVID-19. Specimen: PBMCs or T cells enriched from blood (not recorded which). CDR3 nucleotides: TGCGCCAGCAGCTTGTCGGGTGGCGGCGAAAAACTGTTTTTT. Translation gives CASSLSGGGEKLFF.